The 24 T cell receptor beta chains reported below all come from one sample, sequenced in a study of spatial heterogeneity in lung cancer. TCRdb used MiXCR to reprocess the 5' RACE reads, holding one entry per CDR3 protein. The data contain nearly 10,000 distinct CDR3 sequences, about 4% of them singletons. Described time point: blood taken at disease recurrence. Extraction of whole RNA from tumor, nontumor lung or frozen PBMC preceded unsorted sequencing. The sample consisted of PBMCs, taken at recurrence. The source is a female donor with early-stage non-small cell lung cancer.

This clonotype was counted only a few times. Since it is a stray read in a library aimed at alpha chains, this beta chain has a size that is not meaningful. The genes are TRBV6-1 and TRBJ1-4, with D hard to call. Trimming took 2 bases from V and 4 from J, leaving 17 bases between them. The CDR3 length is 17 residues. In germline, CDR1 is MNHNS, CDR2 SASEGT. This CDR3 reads CASSETSGNSGNEKLFF. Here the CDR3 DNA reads TGTGCCAGCAGTGAAACGTCAGGCAATTCGGGTAATGAAAAACTGTTTTTT.

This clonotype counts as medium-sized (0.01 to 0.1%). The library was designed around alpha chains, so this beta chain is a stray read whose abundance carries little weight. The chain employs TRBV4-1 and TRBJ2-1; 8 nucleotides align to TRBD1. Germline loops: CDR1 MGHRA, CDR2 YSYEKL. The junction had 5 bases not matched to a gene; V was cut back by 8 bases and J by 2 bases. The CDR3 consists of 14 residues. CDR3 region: CASAVQGAYNEQFF. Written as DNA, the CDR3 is TGCGCCAGCGCGGTACAGGGGGCCTACAATGAGCAGTTCTTC.

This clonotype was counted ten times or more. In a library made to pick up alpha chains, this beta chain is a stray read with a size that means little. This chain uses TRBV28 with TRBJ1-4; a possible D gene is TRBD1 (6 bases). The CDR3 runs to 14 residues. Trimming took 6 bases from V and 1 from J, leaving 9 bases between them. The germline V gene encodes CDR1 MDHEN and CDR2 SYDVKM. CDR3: CASREQGTNEKLFF. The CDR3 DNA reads TGTGCCAGCAGGGAACAGGGAACTAATGAAAAACTGTTTTTT.

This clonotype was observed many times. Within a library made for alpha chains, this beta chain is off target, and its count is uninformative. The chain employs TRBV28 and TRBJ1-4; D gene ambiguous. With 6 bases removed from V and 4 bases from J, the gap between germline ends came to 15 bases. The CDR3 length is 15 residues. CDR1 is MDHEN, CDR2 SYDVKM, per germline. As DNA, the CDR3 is TGTGCCAGCAGGTGGGGAGGCAGCTATAATGAAAAACTGTTTTTT. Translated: CASRWGGSYNEKLFF.

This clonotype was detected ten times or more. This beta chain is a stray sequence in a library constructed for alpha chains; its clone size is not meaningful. The CDR3 reads CASTSSPGVSYEQYF. The CDR3 DNA follows: TGTGCCAGTACCAGCAGCCCAGGGGTCTCCTACGAGCAGTACTTC. The genes are TRBV28 and TRBJ2-7; tentatively, D is TRBD1 (6 bases). The CDR3 extends over 15 amino acids. CDR1 MDHEN and CDR2 SYDVKM come from the germline V gene. V was pared by 9 bases and J by 0 bases, with 18 bases between.

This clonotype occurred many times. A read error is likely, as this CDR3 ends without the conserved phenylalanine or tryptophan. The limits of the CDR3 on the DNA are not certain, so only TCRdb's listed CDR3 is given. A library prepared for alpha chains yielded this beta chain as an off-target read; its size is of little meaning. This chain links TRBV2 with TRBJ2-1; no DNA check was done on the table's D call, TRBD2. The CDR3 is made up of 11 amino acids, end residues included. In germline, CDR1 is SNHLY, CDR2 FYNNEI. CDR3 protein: CASSGRNSEFI.

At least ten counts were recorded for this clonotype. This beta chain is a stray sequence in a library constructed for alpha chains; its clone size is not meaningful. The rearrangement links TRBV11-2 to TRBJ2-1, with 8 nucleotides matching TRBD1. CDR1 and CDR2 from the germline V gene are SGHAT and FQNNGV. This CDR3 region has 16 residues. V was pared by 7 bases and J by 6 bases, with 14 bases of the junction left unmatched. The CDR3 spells CASKKLRGRTGNEQFF. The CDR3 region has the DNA TGTGCCAGCAAGAAGCTCAGGGGGCGTACGGGCAATGAGCAGTTCTTC.

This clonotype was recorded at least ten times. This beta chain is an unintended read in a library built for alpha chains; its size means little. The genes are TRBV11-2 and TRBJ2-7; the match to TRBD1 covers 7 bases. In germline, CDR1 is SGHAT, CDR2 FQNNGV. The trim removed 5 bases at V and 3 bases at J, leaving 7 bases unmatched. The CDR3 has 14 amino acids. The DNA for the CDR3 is TGTGCCAGCAGCCTCCCCTGGACAGGCTACGAGCAGTACTTC. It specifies CASSLPWTGYEQYF.

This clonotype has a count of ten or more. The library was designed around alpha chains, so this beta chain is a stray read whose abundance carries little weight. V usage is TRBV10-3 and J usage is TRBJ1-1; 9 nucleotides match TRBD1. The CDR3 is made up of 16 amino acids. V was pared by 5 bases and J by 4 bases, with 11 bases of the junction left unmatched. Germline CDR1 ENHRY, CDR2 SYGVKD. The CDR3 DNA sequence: TGTGCCATCAGTACACGGGACAGGGAAGGGACCACTGAAGCTTTCTTT. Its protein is CAISTRDREGTTEAFF.

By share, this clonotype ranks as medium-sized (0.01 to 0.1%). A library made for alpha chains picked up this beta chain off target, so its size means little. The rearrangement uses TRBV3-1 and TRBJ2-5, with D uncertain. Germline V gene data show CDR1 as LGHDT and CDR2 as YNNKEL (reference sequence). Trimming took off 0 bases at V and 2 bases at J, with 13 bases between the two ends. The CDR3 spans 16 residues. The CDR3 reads CASSQDFRVGQETQYF. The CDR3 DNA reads TGTGCCAGCAGCCAAGATTTCCGCGTAGGGCAAGAGACCCAGTACTTC.

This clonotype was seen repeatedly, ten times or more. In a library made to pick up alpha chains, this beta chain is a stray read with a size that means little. In DNA form, the CDR3 reads TGTGCCAGCAGCCGAAAGGGGCAGAGCAATCAGCCCCAGCATTTT. Translated, it gives CASSRKGQSNQPQHF. The chain joins TRBV28 to TRBJ1-5; D possibly corresponds to TRBD1 (5 bases). Germline V gene sequence: CDR1 MDHEN, CDR2 SYDVKM. Trimming cost V 6 bases and J 1 base, with 13 bases left between them. This CDR3 region has 15 residues.

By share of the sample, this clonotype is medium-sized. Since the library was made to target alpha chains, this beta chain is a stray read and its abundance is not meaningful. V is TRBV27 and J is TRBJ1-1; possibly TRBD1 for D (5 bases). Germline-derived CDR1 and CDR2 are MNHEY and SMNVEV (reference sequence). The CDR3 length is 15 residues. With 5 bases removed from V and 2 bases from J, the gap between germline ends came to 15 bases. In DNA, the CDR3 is TGTGCCAGCAGTACCAGGGAGCTGGATAACACTGAAGCTTTCTTT. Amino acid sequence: CASSTRELDNTEAFF.

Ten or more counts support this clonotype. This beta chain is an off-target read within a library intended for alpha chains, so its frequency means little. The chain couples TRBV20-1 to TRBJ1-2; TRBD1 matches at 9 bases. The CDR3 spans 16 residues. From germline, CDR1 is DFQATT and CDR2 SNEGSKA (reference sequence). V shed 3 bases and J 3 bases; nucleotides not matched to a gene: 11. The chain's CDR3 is CSARAGTGSVDYGYTF. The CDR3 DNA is TGCAGTGCTAGGGCCGGGACAGGGAGTGTGGACTATGGCTACACCTTC.

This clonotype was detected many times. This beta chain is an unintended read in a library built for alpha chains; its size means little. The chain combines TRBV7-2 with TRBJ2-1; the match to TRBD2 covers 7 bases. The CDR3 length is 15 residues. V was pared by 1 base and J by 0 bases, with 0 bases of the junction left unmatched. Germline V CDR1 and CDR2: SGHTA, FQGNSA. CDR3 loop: CASSLGTSSYNEQFF. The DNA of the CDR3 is TGTGCCAGCAGCTTAGGGACTAGCTCCTACAATGAGCAGTTCTTC.

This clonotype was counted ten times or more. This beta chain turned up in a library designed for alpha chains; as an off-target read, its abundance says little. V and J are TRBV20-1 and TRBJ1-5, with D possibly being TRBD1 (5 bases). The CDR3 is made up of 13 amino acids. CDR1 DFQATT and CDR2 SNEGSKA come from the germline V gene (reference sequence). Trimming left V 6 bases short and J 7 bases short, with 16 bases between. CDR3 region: CSARRGGEQPQHF. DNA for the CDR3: TGCAGTGCCCGGCGGGGAGGGGAGCAGCCCCAGCATTTT.

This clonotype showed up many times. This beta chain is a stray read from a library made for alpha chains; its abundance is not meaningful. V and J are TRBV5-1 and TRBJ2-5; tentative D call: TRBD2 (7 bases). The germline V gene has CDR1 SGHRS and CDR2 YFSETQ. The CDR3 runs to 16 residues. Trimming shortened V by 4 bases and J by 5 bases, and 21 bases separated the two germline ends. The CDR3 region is CASSAGDTPRGETQYF. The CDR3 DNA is TGCGCCAGCAGCGCGGGGGACACCCCTCGAGGGGAGACCCAGTACTTC.

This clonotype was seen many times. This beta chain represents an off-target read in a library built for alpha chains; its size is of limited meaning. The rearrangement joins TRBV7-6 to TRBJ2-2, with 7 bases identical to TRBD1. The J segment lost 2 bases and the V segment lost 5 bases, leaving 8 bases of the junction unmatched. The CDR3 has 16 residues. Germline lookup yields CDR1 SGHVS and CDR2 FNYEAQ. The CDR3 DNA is TGTGCCAGCAGCCACGGACAGGAGCAAAACACCGGGGAGCTGTTTTTT. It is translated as CASSHGQEQNTGELFF.

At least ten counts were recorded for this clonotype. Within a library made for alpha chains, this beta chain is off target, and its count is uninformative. The CDR3 DNA reads as TGCAGCGTTCCCGGGCAGGGGGCGAACACCGGGGAGCTGTTTTTT. Encoded protein: CSVPGQGANTGELFF. This chain connects TRBV29-1 to TRBJ2-2; 7 bases map to TRBD1. The germline V gene has CDR1 SQVTM and CDR2 ANQGSEA. This CDR3 spans 15 amino acids. Trimming at V came to 5 bases and at J to 0 bases, leaving 6 bases not matched to a gene.

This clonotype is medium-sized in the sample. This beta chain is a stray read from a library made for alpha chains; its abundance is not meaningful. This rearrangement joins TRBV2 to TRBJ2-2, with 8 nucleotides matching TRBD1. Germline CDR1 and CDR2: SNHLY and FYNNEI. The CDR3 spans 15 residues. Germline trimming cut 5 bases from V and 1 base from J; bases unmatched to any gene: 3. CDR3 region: CASSTGTGNTGELFF. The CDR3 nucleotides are TGTGCCAGCAGTACCGGGACAGGGAACACCGGGGAGCTGTTTTTT.

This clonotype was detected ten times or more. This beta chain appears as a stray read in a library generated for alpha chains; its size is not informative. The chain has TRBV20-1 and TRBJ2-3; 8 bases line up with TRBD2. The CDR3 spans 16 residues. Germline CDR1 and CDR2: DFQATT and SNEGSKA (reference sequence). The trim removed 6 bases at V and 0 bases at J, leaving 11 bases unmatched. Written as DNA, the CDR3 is TGCAGTGCCAATAGCGGGGCCCTCCCCAGCACAGATACGCAGTATTTT. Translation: CSANSGALPSTDTQYF.

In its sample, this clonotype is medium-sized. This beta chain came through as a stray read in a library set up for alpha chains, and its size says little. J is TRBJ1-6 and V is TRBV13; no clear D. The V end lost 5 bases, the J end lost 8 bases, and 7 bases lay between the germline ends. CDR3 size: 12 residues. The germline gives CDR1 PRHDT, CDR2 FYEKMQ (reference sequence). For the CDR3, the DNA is TGTGCCAGCAGCCTAAGGGATTCACCCCTCCACTTT. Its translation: CASSLRDSPLHF.

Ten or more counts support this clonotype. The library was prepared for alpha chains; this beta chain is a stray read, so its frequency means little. CDR3 bases: TGTGCCAGCAGCTTGGGGGTCGGGGGCACAGATACGCAGTATTTT. Residues: CASSLGVGGTDTQYF. The J gene is TRBJ2-3, the V gene TRBV7-2; D possibly uses TRBD1 or TRBD2 (5 bases each). Germline V gives CDR1 SGHTA, CDR2 FQGNSA. V was clipped by 3 bases and J by 1 base, with 11 bases between them. The CDR3 length is 15 residues.

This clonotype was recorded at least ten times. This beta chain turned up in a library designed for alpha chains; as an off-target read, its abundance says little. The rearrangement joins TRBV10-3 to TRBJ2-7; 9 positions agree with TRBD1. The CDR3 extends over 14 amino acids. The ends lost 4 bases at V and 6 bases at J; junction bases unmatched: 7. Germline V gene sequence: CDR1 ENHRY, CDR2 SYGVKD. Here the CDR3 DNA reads TGTGCCATCAGTGGCGGGACAGGGTTTGGCGAGCAGTACTTC. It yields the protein CAISGGTGFGEQYF.

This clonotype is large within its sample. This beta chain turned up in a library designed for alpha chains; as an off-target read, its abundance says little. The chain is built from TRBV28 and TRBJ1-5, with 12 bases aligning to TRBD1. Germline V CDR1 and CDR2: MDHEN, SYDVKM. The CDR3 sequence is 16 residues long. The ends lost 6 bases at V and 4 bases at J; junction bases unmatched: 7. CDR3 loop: CASSRDRGLRNQPQHF. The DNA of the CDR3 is TGTGCCAGCAGCCGGGACAGGGGGCTAAGGAATCAGCCCCAGCATTTT.